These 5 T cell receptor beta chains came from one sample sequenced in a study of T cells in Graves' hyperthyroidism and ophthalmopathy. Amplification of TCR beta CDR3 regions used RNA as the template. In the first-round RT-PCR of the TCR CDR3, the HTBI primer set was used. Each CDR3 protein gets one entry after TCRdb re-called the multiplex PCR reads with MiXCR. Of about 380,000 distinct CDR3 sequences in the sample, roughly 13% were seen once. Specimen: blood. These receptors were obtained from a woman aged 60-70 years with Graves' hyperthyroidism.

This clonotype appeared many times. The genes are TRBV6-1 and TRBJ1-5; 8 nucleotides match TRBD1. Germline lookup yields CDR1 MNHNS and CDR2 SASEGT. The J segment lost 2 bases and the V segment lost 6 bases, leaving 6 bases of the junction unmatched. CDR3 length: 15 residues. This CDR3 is CASSNDRGGNQPQHF. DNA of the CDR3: TGTGCCAGCAGCAACGACAGGGGTGGCAATCAGCCCCAGCATTTT.

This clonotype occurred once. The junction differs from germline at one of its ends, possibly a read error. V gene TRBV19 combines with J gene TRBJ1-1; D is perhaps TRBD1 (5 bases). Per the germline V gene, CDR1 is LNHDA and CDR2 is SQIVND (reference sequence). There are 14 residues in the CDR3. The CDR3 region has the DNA TGTGCCAGTTGTATAAGCAGGGAAGACACTGAAGCTTTCTTT. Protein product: CASCISREDTEAFF.

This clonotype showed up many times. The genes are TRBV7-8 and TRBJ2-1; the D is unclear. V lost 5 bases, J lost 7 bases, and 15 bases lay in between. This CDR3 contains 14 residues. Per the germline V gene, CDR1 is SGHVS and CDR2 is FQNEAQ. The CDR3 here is CASSQGRRANEQFF. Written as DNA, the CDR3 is TGTGCCAGCAGCCAAGGCCGGAGAGCAAATGAGCAGTTCTTC.

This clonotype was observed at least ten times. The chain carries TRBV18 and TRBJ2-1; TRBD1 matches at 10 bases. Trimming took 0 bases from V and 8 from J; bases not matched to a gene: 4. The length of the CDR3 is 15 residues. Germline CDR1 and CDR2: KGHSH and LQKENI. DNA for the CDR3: TGTGCCAGCTCACCACCTGGACAGGGGGGCGATGAGCAGTTCTTC. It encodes CASSPPGQGGDEQFF.

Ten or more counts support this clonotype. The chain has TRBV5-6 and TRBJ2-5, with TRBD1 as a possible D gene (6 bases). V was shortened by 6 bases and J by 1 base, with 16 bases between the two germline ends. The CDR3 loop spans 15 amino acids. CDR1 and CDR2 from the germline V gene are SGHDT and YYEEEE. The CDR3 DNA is TGTGCCAGCAACAGGGAAGCGGAGATCCAAGAGACCCAGTACTTC. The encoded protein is CASNREAEIQETQYF. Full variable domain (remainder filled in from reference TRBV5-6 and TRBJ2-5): DAGVTQSPTHLIKTRGQQVTLRCSPKSGHDTVSWYQQALGQGPQFIFQYYEEEERQRGNFPDRFSGHQFPNYSSELNVNALLLGDSALYLCASNREAEIQETQYFGPGTRLLVL.